This T cell receptor (beta chain) came from a study of blood T cell repertoires in COVID-19. TCRdb's copy holds only in-frame clones and misses some; the assay was immunoSEQ multiplex PCR. Of about 300,000 clones listed, 65% to 85% are singletons. The table lists this clone with a few counts. The TCR was taken from a woman aged 45-59 years with acute or convalescent COVID-19. Sequenced input: peripheral blood.

The CDR3: CASSLGGTGLGYGYTF. For the CDR3, the DNA is TGCGCCAGCAGCTTGGGCGGAACAGGGCTCGGCTATGGCTACACCTTC. The V call is TRBV5-1, the J call TRBJ1-2, with D possibly TRBD1 on 6 matching bases. Trimming pared 0 bases from V and 4 bases from J, leaving 16 bases between. The CDR3 totals 16 residues. Germline V lookup: CDR1 SGHRS, CDR2 YFSETQ.